The 20 T cell receptor beta chains given below trace back to one sample, sequenced in a study of OX40 agonist ivuxolimab in advanced cancers. Libraries were constructed by the immunoSEQ multiplex PCR assay. The source is immuneACCESS, and TCRdb retained only in-frame sequences with V and J called. Part of the clones is not carried over; for the studies checked, unresolved V genes explain less than half of this, and the remainder is unexplained. In all, the sample holds roughly 17,000 clones, and around four fifths of those were seen once. Around an eighth of the sample belongs to the ten largest clones. The sample was CD4+ or CD8+ T cells sorted from blood, taken in a trial of the OX40 agonist ivuxolimab. All receptors come from an adult with an advanced solid tumor such as melanoma, head and neck, liver or kidney cancer.

This clone showed up just once. The genes are TRBV1 and TRBJ2-6; TRBD1, the table's D call, lacks a check against the DNA. TRBV1 is noted as a pseudogene. CDR3 length: 19 residues. The CDR3 DNA reads as TGCACCAGCAGCCAGTCCCGGGACAGGGGACTCTCTGGGGCCAACGTCCTGACTTTC. Translation: CTSSQSRDRGLSGANVLTF.

The rearrangement joins TRBV5-1 to TRBJ1-1; unclear D gene. CDR1 and CDR2 (germline): SGHRS, YFSETQ. V was pared by 0 bases and J by 2 bases, with 11 bases between. The CDR3 has 15 residues. CDR3 nucleotide sequence: TGCGCCAGCAGCTTGGCCGGTGGACCAAACACTGAAGCTTTCTTT. It yields the protein CASSLAGGPNTEAFF. The full variable domain, completed using reference TRBV5-1 and TRBJ1-1, is KAGVTQTPRYLIKTRGQQVTLSCSPISGHRSVSWYQQTPGQGLQFLFEYFSETQRNKGNFPGRFSGRQFSNSRSEMNVSTLELGDSALYLCASSLAGGPNTEAFFGQGTRLTVV.

The chain carries TRBV4-1 and TRBJ1-2; the D gene is possibly TRBD1 (5 bases). The CDR3 length is 13 residues. Trimming took 0 bases from V and 3 from J, leaving 5 bases between them. Looked up from germline, CDR1 is MGHRA and CDR2 is YSYEKL. The CDR3 sequence: CASSQDRDYGYTF. In DNA form, the CDR3 reads TGCGCCAGCAGCCAAGACAGGGACTATGGCTACACCTTC.

This clone was seen only a few times. The chain couples TRBV5-5 to TRBJ1-2; D gene uncertain. This CDR3 is 16 amino acids long. The V gene's germline CDR1 is SGHKS and CDR2 YYEKEE (reference sequence). V was pared by 0 bases and J by 4 bases, with 16 bases between. CDR3 in amino acids: CASSLVAYVSFYGYTF. CDR3 nucleotides: TGTGCCAGCAGCTTGGTAGCATACGTTTCGTTCTATGGCTACACCTTC.

The chain recombines TRBV10-3 with TRBJ2-1; D is ambiguous. The V end lost 2 bases, the J end lost 7 bases, and 9 bases lay between the germline ends. The CDR3 loop spans 13 amino acids. The germline V gene has CDR1 ENHRY and CDR2 SYGVKD. The CDR3 protein is CAISEIDTNEQFF. The CDR3 DNA reads TGTGCCATCAGTGAGATCGACACTAATGAGCAGTTCTTC.

This rearrangement joins TRBV21-1 to TRBJ1-1; the table's D call TRBD1 went unverified against the DNA. TRBV21-1 is shown as a pseudogene. This CDR3 region has 14 residues. CDR3 DNA sequence: TGTGCCAGCAGCAAAGAGGGGGAGAACACTGAAGCTTTCTTT. It is translated as CASSKEGENTEAFF.

About this clone: Within the sample, other DNA sequences also encode this same CDR3. This chain joins TRBV11-3 and TRBJ2-7, with D perhaps assigned TRBD1 or TRBD2 (6 bases each). V gave up 3 bases and J gave up 5 bases, with 17 bases separating them. Germline loops: CDR1 SGHNT, CDR2 YENEEA. CDR3 length: 15 amino acids. The CDR3 DNA sequence: TGTGCCAGCAGCTTGGGTCGGGGGCCTGGGGACGAGCAGTACTTC. This sequence encodes CASSLGRGPGDEQYF.

The rearrangement joins TRBV11-3 to TRBJ1-1; D remains ambiguous. CDR1 and CDR2 from the germline V gene are SGHNT and YENEEA. The CDR3 runs to 13 residues. Trimming stripped 2 bases from V and 1 base from J, with 5 bases between. The CDR3 region has the DNA TGTGCCAGCAGCTTATATAGGAACACTGAAGCTTTCTTT. Translated, it gives CASSLYRNTEAFF.

The chain employs TRBV6-5 and TRBJ1-2; D is uncertain. CDR1 is MNHEY, CDR2 SVGAGI, per germline. V was clipped by 0 bases and J by 6 bases, with 11 bases between them. The CDR3 covers 14 residues. CDR3 coding DNA: TGTGCCAGCAGTTACTCGATGGGTTCTAATGGCTACACCTTC. This translates into CASSYSMGSNGYTF.

The chain uses TRBV9 and TRBJ1-2; D gene ambiguous. The V end lost 3 bases, the J end lost 5 bases, and 2 bases lay between the germline ends. The CDR3 has 10 amino acids. Germline V gives CDR1 SGDLS, CDR2 YYNGEE. The CDR3 sequence: CASSGYGYTF. The CDR3 coding sequence is TGTGCCAGCAGCGGGTATGGCTACACCTTC.

In its sample, this clone was seen once. The chain has TRBV13 and TRBJ2-7; 10 bases align to TRBD2. J was trimmed by 0 bases and V by 0 bases; bases with no gene match: 8. This CDR3 is 18 amino acids long. CDR1 is PRHDT and CDR2 is FYEKMQ in the germline V gene (reference sequence). The CDR3 DNA follows: TGTGCCAGCAGCTTAGGGCCCATAGCGGGGGGCCCCTCCTACGAGCAGTACTTC. It encodes CASSLGPIAGGPSYEQYF.

The chain recombines TRBV27 with TRBJ2-1, with D possibly matching TRBD2 (6 bases). This CDR3 has 13 amino acids. Per the germline V gene, CDR1 is MNHEY and CDR2 is SMNVEV (reference sequence). The V gene lost 2 bases and the J gene lost 8 bases, with 10 bases spanning the gap. Here the CDR3 reads CASSLGGIDEQFF. In DNA, the CDR3 is TGTGCCAGCAGTTTAGGAGGGATCGATGAGCAGTTCTTC.

This CDR3 is CASSLLGTGWQEKLFF. CDR3 sequence (DNA): TGTGCCAGCAGCTTATTAGGGACAGGGTGGCAAGAAAAACTGTTTTTT. The chain uses TRBV7-2 and TRBJ1-4; 9 nucleotides align to TRBD1. V gave up 2 bases and J gave up 8 bases; unmatched junction bases: 9. The CDR3 sequence is 16 residues long. Per the germline V gene, CDR1 is SGHTA and CDR2 is FQGNSA.

This clone has just a few counts. In nucleotides, the CDR3 is TGTGCCAGCAGTGGAGCGGGGGGGCCTAGGTACAATGAGCAGTTCTTC. Encoded protein: CASSGAGGPRYNEQFF. The chain recombines TRBV2 with TRBJ2-1; 10 bases are a match to TRBD2. Germline V gene data show CDR1 as SNHLY and CDR2 as FYNNEI. The CDR3 has 16 amino acids. J was trimmed by 4 bases and V by 4 bases; bases with no gene match: 7.

The chain uses TRBV13 and TRBJ1-2, with a tentative D call TRBD1 (6 bases). Trimming pared 3 bases from V and 4 bases from J, leaving 12 bases between. The length of the CDR3 is 14 residues. Germline CDR1 and CDR2: PRHDT and FYEKMQ (reference sequence). The CDR3 is CASSLWGQTYGYTF. CDR3 nucleotide sequence: TGTGCCAGCAGCTTGTGGGGACAAACCTATGGCTACACCTTC.

The rearrangement uses TRBV5-1 and TRBJ1-1; weak D call: TRBD1 (6 bases). The CDR3 totals 13 residues. Between the trimmed V and J ends, which lost 3 bases and 0 bases, there was a span of 6 bases. Germline loops: CDR1 SGHRS, CDR2 YFSETQ. CDR3 sequence reads: CASSWTVNTEAFF. The CDR3 nucleotides read TGCGCCAGCAGCTGGACAGTGAACACTGAAGCTTTCTTT.

As to this clone: The same CDR3 can be traced to other DNA sequences in this sample. The V and J genes are TRBV6-5 and TRBJ2-1; maybe TRBD2 (7 bases). Germline V gives CDR1 MNHEY, CDR2 SVGAGI. V was shortened by 5 bases and J by 6 bases, with 11 bases between the two germline ends. The CDR3 length is 13 residues. The CDR3 sequence is CASSRGGVNEQFF. The CDR3 DNA is TGTGCCAGCAGTAGAGGGGGGGTCAATGAGCAGTTCTTC.

V and J are TRBV13 and TRBJ2-7; TRBD2 agrees at 12 bases. Trimming cost V 4 bases and J 2 bases; bases outside gene matches: 3. This CDR3 has 15 residues. Germline V gives CDR1 PRHDT, CDR2 FYEKMQ (reference sequence). Here the CDR3 reads CASSWTSGATYEQYF. CDR3 nucleotide sequence: TGTGCCAGCAGCTGGACTAGCGGGGCGACCTACGAGCAGTACTTC. The entire variable domain, with the rest obtained from reference TRBV13 and TRBJ2-7, is as follows: AAGVIQSPRHLIKEKRETATLKCYPIPRHDTVYWYQQGPGQDPQFLISFYEKMQSDKGSIPDRFSAQQFSDYHSELNMSSLELGDSALYFCASSWTSGATYEQYFGPGTRLTVT.

The chain links TRBV6-6 to TRBJ2-1, with 9 positions matching TRBD2. CDR1 MNHNY and CDR2 SVGAGI come from the germline V gene (reference sequence). The CDR3 consists of 16 residues. The V gene end was trimmed by 2 bases and the J gene end by 8 bases; junction bases not matched to a gene: 10. The CDR3 is CASSYPSSGGFHEQFF. The CDR3 nucleotides are TGTGCCAGCAGTTACCCCTCGAGCGGGGGGTTCCATGAGCAGTTCTTC.

The rearrangement joins TRBV10-3 to TRBJ2-7, with a weak D call TRBD1 (5 bases). The germline V gene encodes CDR1 ENHRY and CDR2 SYGVKD. With 2 bases removed from V and 4 bases from J, the gap between germline ends came to 15 bases. This CDR3 region has 15 residues. DNA of the CDR3: TGTGCCATCAGTGAGGGACGGACACCTAGATACGAGCAGTACTTC. Protein sequence: CAISEGRTPRYEQYF.